One TCR beta chain is described in this entry. This clonotype was observed at least ten times. What antigen it recognizes has not been identified. There are no base qualities to consult, and no much larger clone falls within one base. Ophthalmopathy patients had moderately to severely active disease, with a Clinical Activity Score of 3 or more, a NOSPECS grade of 4 or more, and a disease duration of less than 3 months. Exclusion was applied to patients with uncontrolled infections, other autoimmune diseases, pregnancy or lactation. Diagnoses were based on clinical symptoms, serum thyroxine and TRAb, thyroid ultrasound and orbital computed tomography. Ficoll-Paque density gradient centrifugation was used to isolate PBMCs from 9.5 to 10 ml of fresh peripheral blood. Trizol reagent was used to extract total RNA, and RNA quality was then checked on an Agilent 2100 Bioanalyzer. This specimen comes from a study of T cells in Graves' hyperthyroidism and ophthalmopathy (dated by TCRdb to about 2019). Regarding the study in general: Peripheral blood samples were taken at the time of initial diagnosis, prior to any treatment. To identify TCR V-J signatures that set the groups apart, the researchers used a discovery cohort of 95 to 100 patients, made up of 40 to 45 with Graves' ophthalmopathy and about 55 with stable Graves' hyperthyroidism. An independent validation cohort of under 20 hyperthyroidism patients and about 15 patients who later progressed to ophthalmopathy tested prospective prediction of ophthalmopathy. The approximately 100 discovery patients were randomly split 7:3 into training and test sets. The study also compared thyroid tissue and blood T-cell repertoires from over 5 Graves' hyperthyroidism patients. After blood sampling, hyperthyroidism patients were treated with methimazole at a starting dose of 30 mg daily, and ophthalmopathy patients were treated with high-dose intravenous methylprednisolone. The paper reports TCR Vbeta CDR3 sequencing of over 120 peripheral blood samples: under 45 ophthalmopathy, some 80 hyperthyroidism and 17 progressor patients.

What the research found in general, with its limitations: A 13 V-J signature model separated ophthalmopathy from stable hyperthyroidism, with about 90% sensitivity and around 84% specificity in cross-validation and 80%/75% in testing. In validation, the model predicted progression to ophthalmopathy with around 71% sensitivity and less than 75% specificity, a median of roughly seven months before onset. No statistical method was used to fix the sample size in advance, and group allocation was not hidden from the investigators. Blood samples also contained most of the expanded thyroid clonotypes (frequency above 0.001), which suggests that blood repertoires may reflect thyroid immune responses.

TCR beta CDR3 regions were amplified from RNA transcripts. The TCR CDR3 was subjected to a first round of RT-PCR using the HTBI primer set and the Qiagen OneStep RT-PCR kit. A second multiplex PCR round built the libraries, followed by size selection and purification. The libraries were sequenced on an Illumina HiSeq2000 using paired-end 100 bp reads. On the authors' methods: SOAPnuke was used to process the raw data, with reads discarded if the reads contained adapters or uncalled bases, had a mean Phred below 15, or lacked an exact constant-primer or identifier match. High-quality paired reads were merged using COPE v1.2.5, and each unique nucleotide sequence was defined as a clonotype. MiTCR v1.1 was used to align the clonotypes against IMGT TRBV, TRBD and TRBJ reference segments. The analysis included only V-J combinations with a frequency above 0.0001, which together covered 99% to 99.2% of the repertoires. A TCS score was defined as the ratio of F50 (clonal expansion) to E x V (chaos), with BLOSUM62-based TCRdist applied between CDR3 peptides within each V-J. Welch's t-statistics and random forest reduced roughly 540 V-J features to 13, which were used in a naive Bayes classifier (R e1071). TCRdb trimmed public reads at Q25 via fastp, called clones via MiXCR and kept in-frame beta chains. Each CDR3 protein appears once, grouped with its most common genes and DNA. The V and J calls reflect TCRdb's pipeline rather than the authors' work. The sample table records 250,000 or so distinct CDR3 sequences; approximately 16% of these occur just once. 25% to 30% of the sample lies in the top ten.

The CDR3 measures 14 amino acids from cysteine to phenylalanine. The CDR3 DNA has 42 bases and is translated from base 1. The germline V gene sets CDR1 to SGHDT and CDR2 to YYEEEE. From V the trimming removes 4 bases and from J it removes 6 bases, while the gene matches leave 6 bases of the junction unaccounted for. The sequence was obtained from a woman aged 18-29 years with Graves' ophthalmopathy. Specimen: blood. This receptor chain uses TRBV5-6 and TRBJ1-5, with TRBD1 identical over 8 junction bases. The nucleotides are TGTGCCAGCAGCCCAGGGGGCTCCGGTCAGCCCCAGCATTTT. It specifies CASSPGGSGQPQHF.